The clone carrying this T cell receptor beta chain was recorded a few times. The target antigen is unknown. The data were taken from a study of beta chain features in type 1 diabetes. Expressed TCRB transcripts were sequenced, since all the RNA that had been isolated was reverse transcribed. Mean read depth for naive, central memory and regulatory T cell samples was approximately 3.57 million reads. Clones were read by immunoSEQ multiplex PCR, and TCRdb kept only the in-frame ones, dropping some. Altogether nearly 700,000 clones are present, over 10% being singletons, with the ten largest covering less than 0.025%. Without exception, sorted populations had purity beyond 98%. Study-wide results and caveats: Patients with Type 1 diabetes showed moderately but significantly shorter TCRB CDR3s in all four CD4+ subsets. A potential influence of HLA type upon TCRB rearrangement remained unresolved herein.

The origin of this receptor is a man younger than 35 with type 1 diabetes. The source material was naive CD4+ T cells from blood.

CDR3 loop: CASSLAEGAGEKLFF. The CDR3, as DNA: TGTGCCAGCAGCTTGGCGGAGGGGGCTGGCGAAAAACTGTTTTTT. The V and J genes are TRBV7-9 and TRBJ1-4, with 7 bases lining up with TRBD1. The CDR3 is 15 amino acids. The ends lost 3 bases at V and 8 bases at J; junction bases unmatched: 9. In germline, CDR1 is SEHNR, CDR2 FQNEAQ (reference sequence).